These T cell receptor beta chains were read from a single sample in a study of shared T cell receptors in the human thymus. TCRdb's copy holds only in-frame clones and misses some; the assay was immunoSEQ multiplex PCR. This sample carries hundreds of thousands of clones, roughly 94% of them seen once, and the ten largest clones take approximately 0.02%. Sequencing was performed on thymocytes. All receptors come from a human donor. Both conserved end residues are part of each CDR3. Fields, in order: D gene, J gene, clone size, V gene, CDR3 protein, CDR3 DNA. D genes are given only for firm matches. Clone size is shown for a subset of rows, as once, few, many or a class of expanded clone.

-	TRBJ1-1	-	TRBV30	CAWSVAFSRTRGKKLHEAFF	TGTGCCTGGAGTGTAGCATTCTCTCGGACCCGGGGTAAAAAGCTACATGAAGCTTTCTTT
TRBD2	TRBJ2-7	-	TRBV9	CASSVGLRTSVYEQYF	TGTGCCAGCAGCGTAGGTCTTCGGACTAGCGTCTACGAGCAGTACTTC
-	TRBJ2-7	once	TRBV6-1	CASSESYEQYF	TGTGCCAGCAGTGAGAGCTACGAGCAGTACTTC
-	TRBJ2-7	-	TRBV4-1	CASSQDLGLPSGPYEQYF	TGCGCCAGCAGCCAAGATCTCGGACTCCCCTCAGGGCCCTACGAGCAGTACTTC
-	TRBJ2-1	-	TRBV7-9	CASNLFPGPQYNEQFF	TGTGCCAGCAACCTTTTTCCGGGGCCCCAGTACAATGAGCAGTTCTTC
-	TRBJ1-3	-	TRBV7-6	CASSLAHGQIYSGNTIYF	TGTGCCAGCAGCTTAGCGCACGGACAAATATACTCTGGAAACACCATATATTTT
-	TRBJ1-4	-	TRBV30	CAWRDRRGGNEKLFF	TGTGCCTGGAGGGACCGGAGGGGAGGTAATGAAAAACTGTTTTTT
TRBD1	TRBJ1-4	-	TRBV19	CASSIMGQNYPTNEKLFF	TGTGCCAGTAGTATAATGGGACAGAACTATCCAACTAATGAAAAACTGTTTTTT
-	TRBJ2-5	-	TRBV7-2	CASSFIGDPQETQYF	TGTGCCAGCAGCTTCATAGGGGACCCGCAAGAGACCCAGTACTTC
-	TRBJ2-7	-	TRBV7-9	CASSPYRDGEQYF	TGTGCCAGCAGTCCATACAGGGACGGCGAGCAGTACTTC
-	TRBJ2-1	-	TRBV7-8	CASSRGVYNEQFF	TGTGCCAGCAGTCGAGGCGTTTACAATGAGCAGTTCTTC
-	TRBJ2-7	-	TRBV28	CASSAPGWGWDF	TGTGCCAGCAGCGCTCCCGGGTGGGGCTGGGACTTC
-	TRBJ2-7	-	TRBV19	CASHDPPGAGVYF	TGTGCCAGTCACGATCCTCCGGGGGCAGGGGTGTACTTC
TRBD2	TRBJ2-7	-	TRBV7-9	CASSFSTSGGYEQYF	TGTGCCAGCAGCTTTAGCACTAGCGGGGGGTACGAGCAGTACTTC
-	TRBJ2-5	-	TRBV27	CASSPQDGQETQYF	TGTGCCAGCAGTCCCCAGGACGGACAAGAGACCCAGTACTTC
-	TRBJ1-4	-	TRBV14	CASSQGGRAYEKLFF	TGTGCCAGCAGCCAAGGCGGCAGAGCCTATGAAAAACTGTTTTTT
-	TRBJ1-1	-	TRBV28	CASSLLGLMNTEAFF	TGTGCCAGCAGTTTATTGGGGCTCATGAACACTGAAGCTTTCTTT